Listed here is a single TCR beta chain. Generated by immunoSEQ multiplex PCR, the TCRdb table keeps only in-frame clones and is missing some. The repertoire holds just over 2,500 clones, with roughly 27% as singletons. The sample is drawn from a study of T cells in localized non-small cell lung cancer. CDR1 is MNHGY and CDR2 is SAAAGT in the germline V gene. The length of the CDR3 is 14 residues. The V gene end was trimmed by 5 bases and the J gene end by 7 bases; junction bases not matched to a gene: 7. The sequence was collected from a man aged 35 to 69 with stage II lung adenocarcinoma. Sequencing was performed on normal lung tissue next to the tumor, taken before any cancer treatment. This sequence joins TRBV6-8 and TRBJ2-3, with 9 bases lining up with TRBD1. The CDR3 sequence: CASSEAGQGYTQYF. In nucleotides, the CDR3 is TGTGCCAGCAGTGAGGCGGGACAGGGATATACGCAGTATTTT.